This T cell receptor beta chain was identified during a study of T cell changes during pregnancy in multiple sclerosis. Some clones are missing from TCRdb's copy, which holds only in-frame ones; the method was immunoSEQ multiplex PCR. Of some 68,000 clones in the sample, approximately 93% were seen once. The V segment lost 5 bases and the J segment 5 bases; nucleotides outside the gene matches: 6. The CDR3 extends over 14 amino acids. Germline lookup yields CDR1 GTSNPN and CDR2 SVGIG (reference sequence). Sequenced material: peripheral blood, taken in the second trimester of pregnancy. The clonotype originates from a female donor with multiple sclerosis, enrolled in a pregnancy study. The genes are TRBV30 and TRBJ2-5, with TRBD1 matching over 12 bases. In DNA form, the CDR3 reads TGTGCCTGGGCACCGGGACAGGGGGCGGAGACCCAGTACTTC. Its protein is CAWAPGQGAETQYF.